A selection of T cell receptor beta chains follows, all from one sample in a study of neurological immune-mediated disorders. TCRdb reprocessed the 5' RACE reads via MiXCR and lists one record per CDR3 protein. The top ten hold about 5.7% of the sample, which has more than 75,000 distinct CDR3 sequences, about 4.3% seen once. Specimen: PBMCs. The receptor source for this set is a woman in her sixties with multiple sclerosis. Each CDR3 is given with its conserved first and last residue. The D gene is left open where the match is weak. Rows give clone size only sometimes, using once, few, many, or a class for an expanded clone.

cdr3_aa: CASSVRLVGQETQYF
cdr3_nt: TGTGCCAGCAGCGTGCGACTAGTAGGTCAAGAGACCCAGTACTTC
d_call: NA
v_call: TRBV7-2
clone_size: many
j_call: TRBJ2-5

cdr3_aa: CATSKKQGNTGELFF
cdr3_nt: TGTGCCACCAGTAAGAAACAGGGGAACACCGGGGAGCTGTTTTTT
d_call: NA
v_call: TRBV24-1
clone_size: many
j_call: TRBJ2-2

cdr3_aa: CASSLYFGNQPQHF
cdr3_nt: TGCGCCAGCAGCTTGTACTTCGGCAATCAGCCCCAGCATTTT
d_call: NA
v_call: TRBV5-1
clone_size: many
j_call: TRBJ1-5

cdr3_aa: CAISPSGGTNEQFF
cdr3_nt: TGTGCCATCTCCCCCAGCGGGGGGACCAATGAGCAGTTCTTC
d_call: TRBD2
v_call: TRBV10-3
clone_size: NA
j_call: TRBJ2-1

cdr3_aa: CASRRLQGGYGYTF
cdr3_nt: TGTGCCAGCAGGCGACTACAGGGTGGCTATGGCTACACCTTC
d_call: NA
v_call: TRBV6-5
clone_size: many
j_call: TRBJ1-2

cdr3_aa: CASSTTGGTGANVLTF
cdr3_nt: TGTGCCAGCAGTACGACAGGGGGCACTGGGGCCAACGTCCTGACTTTC
d_call: TRBD1
v_call: TRBV12-3/TRBV12-4
clone_size: many
j_call: TRBJ2-6

cdr3_aa: CASSFLGSYGYTF
cdr3_nt: TGTGCCAGCAGCTTTCTCGGGAGCTATGGCTACACCTTC
d_call: NA
v_call: TRBV7-2
clone_size: many
j_call: TRBJ1-2

cdr3_aa: CASSWTGGLNTEAFF
cdr3_nt: TGCGCCAGCAGCTGGACAGGGGGTCTGAACACTGAAGCTTTCTTT
d_call: TRBD1
v_call: TRBV5-1
clone_size: many
j_call: TRBJ1-1

cdr3_aa: CASKYFDSTISYNSPLHF
cdr3_nt: TGCGCCAGCAAATATTTCGACAGTACGATCTCCTATAATTCACCCCTCCACTTT
d_call: NA
v_call: TRBV5-1
clone_size: many
j_call: TRBJ1-6

cdr3_aa: CSVEGGTHGYTF
cdr3_nt: TGCAGCGTTGAAGGAGGGACCCATGGCTACACCTTC
d_call: NA
v_call: TRBV29-1
clone_size: NA
j_call: TRBJ1-2